A selection of T cell receptor beta chains follows, all from one sample in a study of blood T cell repertoires in COVID-19. Sequencing was performed with immunoSEQ multiplex PCR; in TCRdb, only in-frame clones are kept and a portion is missing. This table holds approximately 120,000 clones, around 89% found once. Sequenced input: peripheral blood. The receptors here all came from a man aged 50 to 59 with acute or convalescent COVID-19. Each CDR3 is given with its conserved first and last residue.

>TRBJ2-2|TRBV24-1
CATSGGGVQSIGELFF
>TRBJ2-7|TRBV24-1
CATSASRQTYEQYF
>TRBJ2-6|TRBV30
CAWSEGVNVLTF
>TRBJ2-2|TRBV19
CASRPGLAGPGELFF
>TRBJ2-6|TRBV11-2
CASSLVTGASGANVLTF
>TRBJ1-1|TRBV7-2
CASSLDRGGTEAFF
>TRBJ2-2|TRBV15
CATSTLSTGELFF
>TRBJ1-2|TRBV27
CASSSGTGDPNYGYTF
>TRBJ1-2|TRBV18
CASSPGTGFEGYTF
>TRBJ2-5|TRBV5-1
CASRKGQGGETQYF
>TRBJ2-3|TRBV9
CASSAPSGLPGGTDTQYF
>TRBJ1-2|TRBV5-6
CASSWGQGNTNYGYTF
>TRBJ2-7|TRBV11-2
CASSEVGRPDYEQYF
>TRBJ2-6|TRBV27
CASSWGAGANVLTF
>TRBJ2-7|TRBV12-3/TRBV12-4
CASSPLGQGVPYF
>TRBJ2-3|TRBV6-5
CASSRSGTSEDTQYF
>TRBJ2-2|TRBV5-5
CASSLAPTSRTGELFF
>TRBJ2-4|TRBV3-1/TRBV3-2
CASSLKTSGRGNIQYF